This TCR beta chain was observed in a study of regulatory T cells in long-lasting Graves disease. Germline CDR1 reads MNHEY; CDR2 reads SMNVEV (reference sequence). The CDR3 covers 15 residues. V dropped 4 bases and J dropped 0 bases, with 11 bases sitting between them. This clonotype was observed many times. Libraries of TCR beta came from iRepertoire HTBI primers plus Arm-PCR of CDR3 regions. TCRdb ran MiXCR on the multiplex PCR reads and lists one entry per CDR3 protein. The sample records about 610,000 distinct CDR3 sequences, roughly 16% being singletons. As to time point: newly diagnosed GD, antithyroid drugs for less than 3 months. Making the TCR library involved RNA that had been extracted from PBMCs. These data were also filed under a second study, of T cells in Graves' hyperthyroidism and ophthalmopathy.

The TCR was taken from a man younger than 35 with Graves disease. The material was peripheral blood mononuclear cells (PBMCs), obtained at new diagnosis, from a patient treated with antithyroid drugs. The chain couples TRBV27 to TRBJ2-3, with a possible D match to TRBD1 (6 bases). The CDR3 is CASSSGTTSTDTQYF. For the CDR3, the DNA is TGTGCCAGCAGTTCGGGGACAACTAGCACAGATACGCAGTATTTT.